This paragraph covers one T cell receptor beta chain sequence. Between the trimmed V and J ends, which lost 0 bases and 4 bases, there was a span of 10 bases. Germline CDR1 is LGHNA and CDR2 is YSLEER. The CDR3 runs to 16 residues. The table came from immunoSEQ multiplex PCR; TCRdb's copy has only in-frame clones and leaves some out. Counted here are tens of thousands of clones, around 86% occurring once; the ten biggest clones make up over 15%. This record belongs to a study of T cell responses to AZD1222 COVID-19 vaccine. Study-level background: The analysis combined second doses at about 4 or about 12 weeks.

The chain links TRBV4-3 to TRBJ1-6; possibly TRBD1 for D (5 bases). Sample: peripheral blood, taken on day 0 of AZD1222 vaccination. The clonotype comes from an adult in good health. CDR3 residues: CASSQEVQGYNSPLHF. The CDR3 DNA reads TGCGCCAGCAGCCAAGAAGTCCAGGGATATAATTCACCCCTCCACTTT.